These T cell receptor beta chains were read from a single sample in a study of control samples from healthy donors and cancer patients. Here immunoSEQ multiplex PCR was the method, and the copy in TCRdb shows in-frame clones only, minus some. The repertoire includes some 150,000 clones, around 92% of them detected once, and 1.5% sits in the top ten. The sequenced sample was blood. Receptors originate from a woman aged 25 to 39 in good health. Each CDR3 is given without its conserved first and last residue.

TRBJ2-2 | TRBV19 | ASSIEGTGELF
TRBJ2-2 | TRBV18 | ASSSQGGTGELF
TRBJ2-7 | TRBV5-4 | ASSLAPSGGAREQY
TRBJ1-6 | TRBV4-2 | ASSQDRDSRSNSPLH
TRBJ1-3 | TRBV4-1 | ASSQDGAGRNTIY
TRBJ1-1 | TRBV9 | ASSEPGRNTEAF
TRBJ2-3 | TRBV24-1 | ATSGTGETDTQY
TRBJ1-2 | TRBV11-2 | ASSSGQGSGYT
TRBJ1-1 | TRBV5-4 | ASSGRGTNTEAF
TRBJ2-7 | TRBV2 | ASEGQTYEQY
TRBJ2-7 | TRBV19 | ASSIAPSYEQY
TRBJ2-7 | TRBV9 | ASSVGGAGYEQY
TRBJ2-3 | TRBV5-1 | ASRTGGDTQY
TRBJ1-5 | TRBV27 | ASSPQGDSNQPQH
TRBJ2-2 | TRBV3-1/TRBV3-2 | ASSQDLGLAGGPGTGELF
TRBJ1-5 | TRBV19 | ASSSRGGPSNQPQH
TRBJ1-2 | TRBV18 | ASSPPGLYYGYT
TRBJ1-4 | TRBV7-9 | ASSLPGRDEKLF
TRBJ1-2 | TRBV11-2 | ASSLDTDYGYT
TRBJ2-3 | TRBV29-1 | SVVVETQY
TRBJ1-6 | TRBV3-1/TRBV3-2 | ASSQGGHGNSPLH
TRBJ2-7 | TRBV9 | ASSSTSGRAGEQY
TRBJ2-7 | TRBV7-9 | ASSLDRSSYEQY
TRBJ2-5 | TRBV14 | ASSQDLQGLTQY
TRBJ2-5 | TRBV1 | TSSQMTSGQETQY
TRBJ2-1 | TRBV7-9 | ASSFSDRFNEQF
TRBJ1-5 | TRBV30 | AWSVRENQPQH